This T cell receptor beta chain was captured in a study of CD8 T cells in Susac syndrome. Study findings and constraints: The CD4+ T cell repertoire of patients with Susac syndrome showed no detectable clonal expansion.

Points on this clonotype: Its antigen is unknown.

V was cut by 1 base and J by 6 bases, with 10 bases left in between. The CDR3 is 13 residues long. Germline V gene sequence: CDR1 DFQATT, CDR2 SNEGSKA (reference sequence). With random hexamers, reverse transcription was performed on roughly 0.5 to 1 ug of RNA. TCR beta CDR3 was amplified by immunoSEQ covering 54 Vbeta and 13 Jbeta. TCRdb reprocessed the immunoSEQ multiplex PCR reads via MiXCR and lists one record per CDR3 protein. The sample includes roughly 150,000 distinct CDR3 sequences, approximately 96% seen only once; the top ten take approximately 0.08%. The authors carried out high-throughput sequencing of TCR beta. They applied it to CD8+ and CD4+ T cells obtained from blood. FACS enriched CD8+ TEMRA cells, while bulk CD8+ and CD4+ were negatively isolated.

The sample comprised CD4+ T cells from PBMCs. The TCR was taken from a human donor with Susac syndrome. This chain connects TRBV20-1 to TRBJ1-5, with D uncertain. CDR3 amino acids: CSARGIGSQPQHF. CDR3 DNA sequence: TGCAGTGCTAGAGGGATTGGGAGTCAGCCCCAGCATTTT.